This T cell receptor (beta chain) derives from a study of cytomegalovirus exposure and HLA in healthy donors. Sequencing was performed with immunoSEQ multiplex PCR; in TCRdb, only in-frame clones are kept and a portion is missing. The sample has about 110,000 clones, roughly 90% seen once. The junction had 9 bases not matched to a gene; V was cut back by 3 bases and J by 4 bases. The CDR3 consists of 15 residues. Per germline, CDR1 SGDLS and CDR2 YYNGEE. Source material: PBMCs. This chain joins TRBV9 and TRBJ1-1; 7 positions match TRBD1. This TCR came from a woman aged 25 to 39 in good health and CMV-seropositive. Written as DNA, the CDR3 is TGTGCCAGCAGCGCCTACAGGGGAGGATCCACTGAAGCTTTCTTT. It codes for CASSAYRGGSTEAFF.